One sample yielded the 30 T cell receptor beta chains listed below, sequenced in a study of shared clonotypes between healthy human individuals. Sequencing was performed with immunoSEQ multiplex PCR; in TCRdb, only in-frame clones are kept and a portion is missing. Among millions of clones listed, just over 90% were seen once. The material sequenced was naive CD4+ T cells sorted from blood. The subset was: CD45RA+ positively selected. The source of these receptors is a man aged 18-30 years in good health.

The count of this clone is one. The chain is built from TRBV30 and TRBJ2-5, with 7 bases that match TRBD2. There are 13 residues in the CDR3. Germline-derived CDR1 and CDR2 are GTSNPN and SVGIG (reference sequence). Unmatched junction bases numbered 10, after V lost 8 bases and J lost 4 bases. The CDR3 nucleotides are TGTGCCCGCGTGGGGGGGAACGGAGAGACCCAGTACTTC. It encodes CARVGGNGETQYF.

The chain combines TRBV6-6 with TRBJ1-2; D gene ambiguous. This CDR3 spans 14 amino acids. Germline V CDR1 and CDR2: MNHNY, SVGAGI (reference sequence). V was pared by 2 bases and J by 0 bases, with 7 bases between. The DNA for the CDR3 is TGTGCCAGCAGTTACCGGGTCACTAACTATGGCTACACCTTC. Encoded protein: CASSYRVTNYGYTF.

V and J are TRBV5-1 and TRBJ2-3; the D is unclear. The V gene's germline CDR1 is SGHRS and CDR2 YFSETQ. The V and J ends lost 2 bases and 4 bases respectively, with 11 bases between them. This CDR3 spans 14 amino acids. The CDR3 spells CASSLGSLADTQYF. The CDR3 bases are TGCGCCAGCAGCTTAGGCTCCTTAGCAGATACGCAGTATTTT.

This chain links TRBV7-6 with TRBJ2-5; no firm D call. The CDR3 sequence is 14 residues long. V was cut by 2 bases and J by 5 bases, with 12 bases left in between. Per the germline V gene, CDR1 is SGHVS and CDR2 is FNYEAQ. The CDR3 loop reads CASSLTWPAETQYF. CDR3 bases: TGTGCCAGCAGCTTAACCTGGCCGGCGGAGACCCAGTACTTC.

For this clone: Within the sample, other DNA sequences also encode this same CDR3. The V call is TRBV29-1, the J call TRBJ1-1, with 7 bases lining up with TRBD1. The V gene's germline CDR1 is SQVTM and CDR2 ANQGSEA. CDR3 size: 13 residues. V dropped 6 bases and J dropped 2; count of bases not matched to a gene: 6. CDR3 residues: CSVEGQTNTEAFF. CDR3 DNA sequence: TGCAGCGTCGAGGGACAGACTAACACTGAAGCTTTCTTT.

J is TRBJ1-1 and V is TRBV5-5; the D gene is possibly TRBD1 (5 bases). This CDR3 region has 14 residues. V was shortened by 8 bases and J by 4 bases, with 18 bases between the two germline ends. CDR1 is SGHKS, CDR2 YYEKEE, per germline (reference sequence). As DNA, the CDR3 is TGTGCCAGTTCCCGGGGGAGGGTCGGCACTGAAGCTTTCTTT. This codes for CASSRGRVGTEAFF.

This chain connects TRBV25-1 to TRBJ1-2; TRBD1 might be the D (5 bases). Trimming pared 1 base from V and 4 bases from J, leaving 13 bases between. This CDR3 contains 15 residues. CDR1 and CDR2 from the germline V gene are MGHDK and SYGVNS. This CDR3 is CASSESGTGSYGYTF. DNA for the CDR3: TGTGCCAGCAGTGAATCCGGGACGGGGAGCTATGGCTACACCTTC.

This clone occurred a few times. The same CDR3 is also encoded by other DNA sequences in this sample. V is TRBV10-3 and J is TRBJ1-3; D gene ambiguous. The germline V and J ends were trimmed by 6 bases and 4 bases, with 7 bases remaining between them. The germline gives CDR1 ENHRY, CDR2 SYGVKD. This CDR3 has 12 residues. CDR3 in DNA: TGTGCCATCAGAACCGAAGGAAACACCATATATTTT. It specifies CAIRTEGNTIYF.

The rearrangement links TRBV4-1 to TRBJ1-4, with a weak D call TRBD1 (6 bases). The V end was cut by 1 base, the J end by 7 bases, with 13 bases between. Germline assignment: CDR1 MGHRA and CDR2 YSYEKL. CDR3 length equals 15 residues. CDR3 residues: CASSQVQGTGEKLFF. In DNA form, the CDR3 reads TGCGCCAGCAGCCAAGTACAGGGAACGGGTGAAAAACTGTTTTTT.

The rearrangement joins TRBV21-1 to TRBJ2-7. TRBV21-1 is flagged as a pseudogene. The CDR3 is 11 residues long. Here the CDR3 DNA reads TGTGCCAGCAGCAAAGGTGACGAGCAGTACTTC. This gives the protein CASSKGDEQYF.

This clone was seen a handful of times. The chain carries TRBV5-5 and TRBJ1-2; tentative D call: TRBD1 (6 bases). Germline loops: CDR1 SGHKS, CDR2 YYEKEE (reference sequence). Trimming stripped 5 bases from V and 1 base from J, with 9 bases between. The CDR3 is 13 amino acids. The CDR3 nucleotides are TGTGCCAGCAGTGTACAGGGTAACTATGGCTACACCTTC. This translates into CASSVQGNYGYTF.

To note about this clone: The sample carries other DNA sequences with the same CDR3. J is TRBJ2-5 and V is TRBV7-2; possibly TRBD2 for D (5 bases). CDR3 length equals 13 residues. V lost 1 base and J lost 4, with 7 bases in between. Looked up from germline, CDR1 is SGHTA and CDR2 is FQGNSA. The CDR3 region is CASSLGGRETQYF. The CDR3 nucleotides read TGTGCCAGCAGCTTAGGAGGGCGAGAGACCCAGTACTTC.

The chain uses TRBV20-1 and TRBJ1-1; 9 nucleotides agree with TRBD1. Germline CDR1 DFQATT, CDR2 SNEGSKA (reference sequence). CDR3 length: 11 amino acids. V was clipped by 8 bases and J by 5 bases; unmatched bases: 3. CDR3 nucleotides: TGCAGTAGACAGGGGGGGACTGAAGCTTTCTTT. Encoded protein: CSRQGGTEAFF.

V gene TRBV10-1 combines with J gene TRBJ1-5; D not certain. Per germline, CDR1 WNHNN and CDR2 SYGVQD (reference sequence). Between the trimmed V and J ends, which lost 0 bases and 9 bases, there was a span of 9 bases. The CDR3 extends over 13 amino acids. CDR3 in amino acids: CASSESMEGPQHF. The CDR3 nucleotides are TGCGCCAGCAGTGAGTCAATGGAGGGGCCCCAGCATTTT.

The V gene is TRBV30, the J gene TRBJ1-4, with 7 bases matching TRBD1. Trimming took 2 bases from V and 0 from J; bases not matched to a gene: 6. Germline CDR1 GTSNPN, CDR2 SVGIG (reference sequence). The CDR3 runs to 16 residues. CDR3 loop: CAWSPTGTATNEKLFF. The CDR3 DNA reads as TGTGCCTGGAGTCCGACAGGGACCGCAACTAATGAAAAACTGTTTTTT.

V is TRBV6-1 and J is TRBJ1-2, with 8 bases matching TRBD1. The CDR3 has 14 residues. The germline CDR1 and CDR2 sequences are MNHNS and SASEGT. Germline trimming cut 6 bases from V and 4 bases from J; bases unmatched to any gene: 7. CDR3 sequence: CASRTDREGYGYTF. As DNA, the CDR3 is TGTGCCAGCAGGACGGACAGGGAGGGCTATGGCTACACCTTC.

The J gene is TRBJ2-1, the V gene TRBV6-5, with 10 bases fitting TRBD2. This CDR3 spans 13 amino acids. CDR1 MNHEY and CDR2 SVGAGI come from the germline V gene. Losses at the gene ends were 6 bases for V and 6 bases for J; bases not matched to a gene: 2. CDR3 residues: CASRTSGINEQFF. The CDR3 bases are TGTGCCAGCAGAACTAGCGGGATCAATGAGCAGTTCTTC.

In its sample, this clone was seen a few times. The same CDR3 is also encoded by other DNA sequences in this sample. The genes are TRBV30 and TRBJ1-5; TRBD1 agrees at 7 bases. Germline CDR1 is GTSNPN and CDR2 is SVGIG (reference sequence). The CDR3 runs to 12 residues. V was pared by 2 bases and J by 7 bases, with 2 bases of the junction left unmatched. CDR3 DNA: TGTGCCTGGAGTCGAGGGGGCCAGCCCCAGCATTTT. This translates into CAWSRGGQPQHF.

The genes are TRBV11-2 and TRBJ2-1, with 11 bases that match TRBD2. V lost 4 bases and J lost 0; bases outside the gene matches: 11. CDR1 and CDR2 from the germline V gene are SGHAT and FQNNGV. The length of the CDR3 is 19 residues. CDR3 amino acids: CASSYTGLAAENSYNEQFF. The CDR3 DNA reads TGTGCCAGCAGCTACACGGGACTAGCGGCAGAAAACTCCTACAATGAGCAGTTCTTC.

This rearrangement joins TRBV7-9 to TRBJ2-1; D gene uncertain. Germline-derived CDR1 and CDR2 are SEHNR and FQNEAQ (reference sequence). V shed 5 bases and J shed 7 bases, with 12 bases lying between them. The CDR3 totals 13 residues. The CDR3: CASSQSVPNEQFF. DNA of the CDR3: TGTGCCAGCAGCCAATCGGTACCAAATGAGCAGTTCTTC. Complete variable domain (other parts from reference TRBV7-9 and TRBJ2-1): DTGVSQNPRHKITKRGQNVTFRCDPISEHNRLYWYRQTLGQGPEFLTYFQNEAQLEKSRLLSDRFSAERPKGSFSTLEIQRTEQGDSAMYLCASSQSVPNEQFFGPGTRLTVL.

About this clone: This may stem from a read error, because a much larger clone lies one nucleotide away. The sample holds other DNA sequences that translate to the same CDR3. The chain links TRBV5-1 to TRBJ2-5, with unresolved D. CDR3 length: 12 amino acids. The germline V gene has CDR1 SGHRS and CDR2 YFSETQ. Trimming pared 0 bases from V and 4 bases from J, leaving 4 bases between. CDR3 protein: CASSLAPETQYF. The DNA of the CDR3 is TGCGCCAGCAGCTTGGCCCCAGAGACCCAGTACTTC.

The V call is TRBV15, the J call TRBJ2-5; D may match TRBD1 or TRBD2 (5 bases each). V was clipped by 1 base and J by 5 bases, with 11 bases between them. There are 14 residues in the CDR3. In germline, CDR1 is LNHNV, CDR2 YYDKDF (reference sequence). CDR3 bases: TGTGCCACCAGCAGAGCACGAGGGGTCGAGACCCAGTACTTC. Its translation: CATSRARGVETQYF.

The V gene is TRBV30, the J gene TRBJ1-5; D call uncertain. CDR1 and CDR2 (germline): GTSNPN, SVGIG (reference sequence). V was pared by 0 bases and J by 7 bases, with 10 bases between. The CDR3 length is 13 residues. The CDR3 DNA is TGTGCCTGGAGTGTAAGTATCGGGCAGCCCCAGCATTTT. Protein: CAWSVSIGQPQHF.

CDR3 bases: TGTGCCAGCAGACCAACGGGACAGGTCTCCTACGAGCAGTACTTC. Translation: CASRPTGQVSYEQYF. The rearrangement joins TRBV6-5 to TRBJ2-7; 8 nucleotides agree with TRBD1. CDR1 and CDR2 (germline): MNHEY, SVGAGI. The CDR3 sequence is 15 residues long. The V gene end was trimmed by 6 bases and the J gene end by 0 bases; junction bases not matched to a gene: 7.

J is TRBJ1-6 and V is TRBV6-5; no definite D call. The germline gives CDR1 MNHEY, CDR2 SVGAGI. The CDR3 spans 14 residues. V was trimmed by 6 bases and J by 9 bases, leaving 15 bases between them. Here the CDR3 reads CASSLKGRGSPLHF. CDR3 DNA: TGTGCCAGCAGCCTCAAGGGCCGGGGTTCACCCCTCCACTTT.

V is TRBV5-4 and J is TRBJ1-4; D unclear. The V and J ends lost 4 bases and 8 bases respectively, with 12 bases between them. Looked up from germline, CDR1 is SGHNT and CDR2 is YYREEE (reference sequence). The CDR3 has 13 amino acids. The DNA for the CDR3 is TGTGCCAGCAGCCCGGGAGGTAGGGAAAAACTGTTTTTT. Residues: CASSPGGREKLFF.

In this sample, this clone turned up once. This sequence joins TRBV2 and TRBJ2-7, with 12 bases fitting TRBD2. V shed 4 bases, J shed 3 bases, and the junction held 10 bases outside the gene matches. The germline gives CDR1 SNHLY, CDR2 FYNNEI. The CDR3 is 17 residues long. The CDR3 sequence: CASSGTLAGGRIYEQYF. The CDR3 DNA sequence: TGTGCCAGCAGTGGTACCCTAGCGGGAGGGCGGATCTACGAGCAGTACTTC.

The chain is built from TRBV19 and TRBJ1-5; TRBD1 agrees at 9 bases. Germline trimming cut 1 base from V and 3 bases from J; bases unmatched to any gene: 4. Germline V lookup: CDR1 LNHDA, CDR2 SQIVND (reference sequence). There are 16 residues in the CDR3. CDR3 nucleotide sequence: TGTGCCAGTAGTATAGTGGACAGGGGTAACAATCAGCCCCAGCATTTT. Translated, it gives CASSIVDRGNNQPQHF.

CDR3 coding DNA: TGTGCCAGCAGCACACCGCATCCTTACAATGAGCAGTTCTTC. Amino acid sequence: CASSTPHPYNEQFF. The genes are TRBV7-2 and TRBJ2-1, with no clear D. V lost 5 bases and J 4 bases, leaving 12 bases between the germline ends. CDR1 SGHTA and CDR2 FQGNSA come from the germline V gene. This CDR3 is built from 14 residues.

The chain carries TRBV14 and TRBJ2-7; no clear D gene. This CDR3 is built from 14 residues. Trimming removed 4 bases from V and 5 bases from J, with 15 bases in between. The V gene's germline CDR1 is SGHDN and CDR2 FVKESK. The CDR3 DNA follows: TGTGCCAGCAGCCGTCTAGGCAGGACGAACGAGCAGTACTTC. It is translated as CASSRLGRTNEQYF.